This TCR beta chain came from a study of OX40 agonist ivuxolimab in advanced cancers. Points from the study as a whole: In the 0.1 to 3.0 mg/kg range, CD4+ and CD8+ blood T cells had expanded clonally by week 6. At 0.1-3.0 mg/kg, partial responders had clonal expansion among the lowest observed. The study found that CD8+ T cells averaged more expanded clones than CD4+.

Blood got drawn at baseline, again on cycle 4 day 1, and then on cycle 7 day 1. The V end was cut by 11 bases, the J end by 0 bases, with 22 bases between. The V gene's germline CDR1 is MDHEN and CDR2 SYDVKM. The CDR3 is made up of 16 amino acids. The method was immunoSEQ multiplex PCR; TCRdb's version includes in-frame clones alone and lacks a portion of them. This repertoire shows roughly 70,000 clones, roughly nine tenths found once; its top ten account for about 2%. Of note for this clone: The antigen is unknown.

The chain carries TRBV28 and TRBJ1-2; a weak D match, TRBD1 (5 bases). This clonotype originated in an adult with an advanced solid tumor such as melanoma, head and neck, liver or kidney cancer. Sequencing used CD4+ or CD8+ T cells sorted from blood, obtained in a trial of the OX40 agonist ivuxolimab. The CDR3, as DNA: TGTGCCGGCGACGTGGGTGGGGCAGGAACTAACTATGGCTACACCTTC. Encoded protein: CAGDVGGAGTNYGYTF.